One sample yielded the 23 T cell receptor beta chains listed below, sequenced in a study of T cells in Graves' hyperthyroidism and ophthalmopathy (dated by TCRdb to between 2018 and 2021). The method behind the library was multiplex PCR. The data were produced on an Illumina HiSeq 2000. TCR beta CDR3 regions were amplified from RNA transcripts. A first-round RT-PCR of the TCR CDR3 used the HTBI primer set with the Qiagen OneStep RT-PCR kit. TCRdb reanalyzed the raw reads on its own, using fastp at Q25 for trimming and MiXCR for clone calling, and kept in-frame beta chains. Each CDR3 protein appears once, grouped with its most common genes and DNA. For this sample the table gives 470,000 or so distinct CDR3 sequences, of which around 21% were detected only once. The ten largest clones add up to around 27% of the sample. What was sequenced was blood. Receptors originate from a man aged 18-30 years with Graves' hyperthyroidism.

The chain recombines TRBV6-1 with TRBJ1-6; D is ambiguous. The CDR3 totals 14 residues. Germline values: CDR1 MNHNS, CDR2 SASEGT. V gave up 6 bases and J gave up 7 bases, with 13 bases separating them. The CDR3 DNA reads as TGTGCCAGCAGGGTACTGGTCGGCAATTCACCCCTCCACTTT. It encodes CASRVLVGNSPLHF.

The chain links TRBV25-1 to TRBJ1-2; TRBD1 matches 9 bases. The CDR3 has 14 residues. Germline values: CDR1 MGHDK, CDR2 SYGVNS. The junction had 4 bases not matched to a gene; V was cut back by 7 bases and J by 1 base. The CDR3 spells CASIGQGYNYGYTF. The CDR3 DNA reads as TGTGCCAGCATAGGACAGGGGTATAACTATGGCTACACCTTC.

The chain uses TRBV28 and TRBJ2-6; possibly TRBD1 for D (5 bases). The CDR3 is made up of 17 amino acids. Trimming cost V 6 bases and J 0 bases, with 15 bases left between them. Germline lookup yields CDR1 MDHEN and CDR2 SYDVKM. The CDR3 sequence is CASRDAGISSGANVLTF. CDR3 nucleotide sequence: TGTGCCAGCAGAGACGCAGGGATTAGCTCTGGGGCCAACGTCCTGACTTTC.

In its sample, this clonotype was seen many times. The J gene is TRBJ2-5, the V gene TRBV12-3 or TRBV12-4, with 9 bases matching TRBD2. V dropped 3 bases and J dropped 3; count of bases not matched to a gene: 5. This CDR3 is 15 amino acids long. The CDR3 bases are TGTGCCAGCAGTTTGATGGCTAGCGGGGAAGAGACCCAGTACTTC. Translating gives CASSLMASGEETQYF.

In the case of this clonotype: The junction departs from the called germline gene at one end, perhaps through a read error. The gene calls are TRBV27 and TRBJ2-7; 9 nucleotides match TRBD2. The CDR3 is made up of 15 amino acids. The germline V gene encodes CDR1 MNHEY and CDR2 SMNVEV (reference sequence). The CDR3 coding sequence is TGTGCCAGCAGTTTACGACTAGCGGCTTTCTACGAGCTGTACTTC. Its translation is CASSLRLAAFYELYF.

Many counts were recorded for this clonotype. V is TRBV7-9 and J is TRBJ1-1; D is perhaps TRBD1 (5 bases). Germline CDR1 is SEHNR and CDR2 is FQNEAQ (reference sequence). The V and J ends lost 1 base and 1 base respectively, with 13 bases between them. The CDR3 is made up of 16 amino acids. CDR3 coding DNA: TGTGCCAGCAGCTTAGAGTTGCGGGGCTGGAACACTGAAGCTTTCTTT. It translates to CASSLELRGWNTEAFF.

This chain links TRBV4-1 with TRBJ1-2, with D possibly TRBD1 on 5 matching bases. CDR1 and CDR2 from the germline V gene are MGHRA and YSYEKL. The CDR3 spans 15 residues. Trimming stripped 3 bases from V and 3 bases from J, with 14 bases between. CDR3 nucleotides: TGCGCCAGCAGCCAGTTTTTAAGGGGAGACTATGGCTACACCTTC. This gives the protein CASSQFLRGDYGYTF.

This clonotype was recorded at least ten times. CDR3 nucleotide sequence: TGTGCCATCAGCCAAGCGACAGGTGTTAGCTCCTACGAGCAGTACTTC. It encodes CAISQATGVSSYEQYF. The chain recombines TRBV10-3 with TRBJ2-7; D possibly corresponds to TRBD1 (6 bases). V lost 6 bases and J 0 bases, leaving 18 bases between the germline ends. CDR3 size: 16 residues. Germline lookup yields CDR1 ENHRY and CDR2 SYGVKD.

This clonotype was recorded at least ten times. The J gene is TRBJ2-5, the V gene TRBV30, with unresolved D. Germline values: CDR1 GTSNPN, CDR2 SVGIG (reference sequence). The CDR3 contains 11 residues. Trimming took off 4 bases at V and 7 bases at J, with 10 bases between the two ends. The CDR3, as DNA: TGTGCCTGGACGCACCTAGGGACCCAGTACTTC. It translates to CAWTHLGTQYF. The full variable domain, its missing parts supplied by reference TRBV30 and TRBJ2-5, is SQTIHQWPATLVQPVGSPLSLECTVEGTSNPNLYWYRQAAGRGLQLLFYSVGIGQISSEVPQNLSASRPQDRQFILSSKKLLLSDSGFYLCAWTHLGTQYFGPGTRLLVL.

This clonotype was seen a handful of times. The chain uses TRBV12-3 or TRBV12-4 and TRBJ2-7; 12 bases map to TRBD2. The CDR3 totals 15 residues. V shed 2 bases and J 5 bases; nucleotides not matched to a gene: 4. The CDR3 loop reads CASSLSGTSGHEQYF. CDR3 DNA sequence: TGTGCCAGCAGTTTATCCGGGACTAGCGGGCACGAGCAGTACTTC.

This clonotype was seen repeatedly, ten times or more. The CDR3 coding sequence is TGTGCCAGCAGTGAACAGGTTTTGAACACTGAAGCTTTCTTT. This sequence encodes CASSEQVLNTEAFF. The V call is TRBV6-1, the J call TRBJ1-1, with D unclear. Germline-derived CDR1 and CDR2 are MNHNS and SASEGT. Trimming took off 2 bases at V and 0 bases at J, with 7 bases between the two ends. The CDR3 is 14 residues long.

This clonotype came up many times. The chain couples TRBV28 to TRBJ1-2; 8 positions agree with TRBD1. V lost 6 bases to trimming and J lost 3 bases; unmatched junction nucleotides: 3. This CDR3 spans 13 amino acids. Germline V CDR1 and CDR2: MDHEN, SYDVKM. The CDR3 here is CASSPTGDYGYTF. The CDR3 DNA is TGTGCCAGCAGCCCGACAGGGGACTATGGCTACACCTTC.

This clonotype was counted many times. The chain carries TRBV7-2 and TRBJ2-7, with unresolved D. Germline V gene data show CDR1 as SGHTA and CDR2 as FQGNSA. V lost 5 bases and J lost 2, with 13 bases in between. This CDR3 is built from 14 residues. The CDR3 here is CASSIDTLTYEQYF. In nucleotides, the CDR3 is TGTGCCAGCAGCATTGACACCCTGACCTACGAGCAGTACTTC.

This clonotype was detected ten times or more. This sequence joins TRBV19 and TRBJ1-2; 7 nucleotides align to TRBD1. V trimming: 5 bases; J trimming: 2 bases; junction bases outside the gene matches: 8. From germline, CDR1 is LNHDA and CDR2 SQIVND (reference sequence). The CDR3 has 15 amino acids. The CDR3 region is CASSVETGTNYGYTF. In nucleotides, the CDR3 is TGTGCCAGTAGTGTCGAGACAGGGACAAACTATGGCTACACCTTC.

This clonotype has at least ten counts. The J gene is TRBJ1-5, the V gene TRBV24-1; the match to TRBD1 covers 8 bases. Losses at the gene ends were 4 bases for V and 8 bases for J; bases not matched to a gene: 6. Germline V gene sequence: CDR1 KGHDR, CDR2 SFDVKD. The CDR3 covers 14 residues. CDR3 loop: CATSDPGQGKPQHF. The DNA for the CDR3 is TGTGCCACCAGTGACCCAGGACAGGGCAAGCCCCAGCATTTT.

This clonotype was found once. CDR3 amino acids: CASSPLLAGVTQETQYF. CDR3 coding DNA: TGTGCCAGCAGTCCCTTACTAGCGGGGGTAACCCAAGAGACCCAGTACTTC. The rearrangement joins TRBV12-3 or TRBV12-4 to TRBJ2-5; 11 bases agree with TRBD2. The CDR3 totals 17 residues. With 5 bases clipped from V and 1 base from J, the junction kept 9 bases outside the gene matches.

Only a few counts were recorded for this clonotype. This rearrangement joins TRBV19 to TRBJ2-2, with 9 bases aligning to TRBD1. The CDR3 totals 14 residues. V shed 2 bases and J 6 bases; nucleotides not matched to a gene: 1. CDR1 and CDR2 from the germline V gene are LNHDA and SQIVND (reference sequence). This CDR3 is CASSIRTGAGELFF. In DNA form, the CDR3 reads TGTGCCAGTAGTATACGGACAGGGGCCGGGGAGCTGTTTTTT.

This clonotype came up many times. The V call is TRBV18, the J call TRBJ2-7; TRBD1 agrees at 7 bases. Germline lookup yields CDR1 KGHSH and CDR2 LQKENI. The CDR3 length is 17 residues. V dropped 4 bases and J dropped 1; count of bases not matched to a gene: 13. The DNA for the CDR3 is TGTGCCAGCTCACTATCGGGACAGAGTCTTTGGTCCTACGAGCAGTACTTC. Its translation is CASSLSGQSLWSYEQYF. Variable domain in full (rest from reference TRBV18 and TRBJ2-7): NAGVMQNPRHLVRRRGQEARLRCSPMKGHSHVYWYRQLPEEGLKFMVYLQKENIIDESGMPKERFSAEFPKEGPSILRIQQVVRGDSAAYFCASSLSGQSLWSYEQYFGPGTRLTVT.

V gene TRBV12-3 or TRBV12-4 combines with J gene TRBJ2-1, with D possibly matching TRBD1 (5 bases). V was shortened by 0 bases and J by 4 bases, with 7 bases between the two germline ends. The CDR3 totals 14 residues. CDR3 amino acids: CASSLAGPYNEQFF. For the CDR3, the DNA is TGTGCCAGCAGTTTAGCGGGGCCTTACAATGAGCAGTTCTTC.

This clonotype has at least ten counts. The CDR3, as DNA: TGTGCCAGCATCGCCTTACTGAACAGGGGGTATCAAGAGACCCAGTACTTC. Translation gives CASIALLNRGYQETQYF. The chain combines TRBV12-3 or TRBV12-4 with TRBJ2-5; 8 bases match TRBD1. V was clipped by 7 bases and J by 2 bases; unmatched bases: 15. The CDR3 runs 17 residues.

The J gene is TRBJ1-1, the V gene TRBV30; D unresolved. V dropped 1 base and J dropped 0 bases, with 12 bases sitting between them. The CDR3 is 15 residues long. The germline V gene encodes CDR1 GTSNPN and CDR2 SVGIG (reference sequence). The CDR3 sequence: CAWSEETWMNTEAFF. In DNA, the CDR3 is TGTGCCTGGAGTGAGGAGACCTGGATGAACACTGAAGCTTTCTTT.

The chain recombines TRBV4-1 with TRBJ1-3; the D is unclear. The CDR3 extends over 15 amino acids. From germline, CDR1 is MGHRA and CDR2 YSYEKL. V lost 8 bases to trimming and J lost 7 bases, with 21 bases between them. The CDR3 nucleotides read TGCGCCAGCGCTCCCGGGCCTCGTGGAGGCAACACCATATATTTT. As protein: CASAPGPRGGNTIYF.

There are many counts of this clonotype. The chain recombines TRBV12-3 or TRBV12-4 with TRBJ1-2; the D gene is possibly TRBD1 (5 bases). This CDR3 spans 12 amino acids. Trimming cost V 4 bases and J 7 bases, with 10 bases left between them. The CDR3 loop reads CASSSGYGGYTF. The CDR3 coding sequence is TGTGCCAGCAGTTCAGGGTACGGTGGCTACACCTTC.